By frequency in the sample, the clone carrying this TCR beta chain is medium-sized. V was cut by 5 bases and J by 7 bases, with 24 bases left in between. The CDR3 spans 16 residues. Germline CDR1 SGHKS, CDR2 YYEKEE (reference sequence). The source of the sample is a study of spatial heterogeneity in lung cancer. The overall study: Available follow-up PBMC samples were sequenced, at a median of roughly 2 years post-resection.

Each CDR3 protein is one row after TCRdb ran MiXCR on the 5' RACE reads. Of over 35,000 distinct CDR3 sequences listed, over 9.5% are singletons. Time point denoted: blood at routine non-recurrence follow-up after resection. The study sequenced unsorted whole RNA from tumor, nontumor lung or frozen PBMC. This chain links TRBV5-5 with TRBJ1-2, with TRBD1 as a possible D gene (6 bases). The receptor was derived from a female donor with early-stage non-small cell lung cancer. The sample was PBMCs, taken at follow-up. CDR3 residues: CASRLEGSRGAIGYTF. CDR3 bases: TGTGCCAGCAGGCTGGAAGGGAGCAGGGGCGCTATTGGCTACACCTTC.